This passage covers 31 T cell receptor beta chains from one sample sequenced in a study of tumor-infiltrating lymphocytes in localized non-small cell lung cancer. Produced via immunoSEQ multiplex PCR; TCRdb's table is partial and in-frame only. The sample holds 25,000 to 30,000 clones, approximately 85% seen once. Sequencing was done on a sample of lung tumor tissue. These receptors all stem from a human donor with non-small cell lung cancer.

CDR3 bases: TGTGCCAGCAGCCGAGACGGAACAGGTATCCAAGAGACCCAGTACTTC. Amino acids: CASSRDGTGIQETQYF. The V gene is TRBV7-2, the J gene TRBJ2-5; TRBD1 might be the D (5 bases). V was cut by 5 bases and J by 1 base, with 17 bases left in between. This CDR3 has 16 residues. Germline V gene data show CDR1 as SGHTA and CDR2 as FQGNSA.

The V and J genes are TRBV6-1 and TRBJ1-6; D might be TRBD1 (6 bases). Looked up from germline, CDR1 is MNHNS and CDR2 is SASEGT. V lost 4 bases, J lost 9 bases, and 19 bases lay in between. This CDR3 has 16 amino acids. The CDR3 bases are TGTGCCAGCAGTGTCATGGGGGCGCCGCTTACTTCACCCCTCCACTTT. Its protein product is CASSVMGAPLTSPLHF.

The chain employs TRBV7-2 and TRBJ1-5; D is uncertain. Germline V gene sequence: CDR1 SGHTA, CDR2 FQGNSA. The V gene lost 5 bases and the J gene lost 2 bases, with 16 bases spanning the gap. This CDR3 spans 16 amino acids. The CDR3: CASSPREGIRNQPQHF. In DNA form, the CDR3 reads TGTGCCAGCAGCCCCCGTGAGGGAATTCGCAATCAGCCCCAGCATTTT.

V gene TRBV7-8 combines with J gene TRBJ2-3; TRBD1 might be the D (6 bases). From germline, CDR1 is SGHVS and CDR2 FQNEAQ. The CDR3 runs 13 residues. The germline V and J ends were trimmed by 10 bases and 3 bases, with 14 bases remaining between them. The CDR3 reads CATRQDSTDTQYF. The CDR3 nucleotides are TGTGCCACCCGACAGGATTCTACAGATACGCAGTATTTT.

The J gene is TRBJ2-5, the V gene TRBV7-2, with TRBD1 as a possible D gene (6 bases). Germline V gives CDR1 SGHTA, CDR2 FQGNSA. Between the trimmed V and J ends, which lost 5 bases and 5 bases, there was a span of 12 bases. The CDR3 extends over 13 amino acids. The CDR3 is CASSGTRGETQYF. CDR3 coding DNA: TGTGCCAGCAGCGGCACTAGGGGGGAGACCCAGTACTTC.

The chain uses TRBV18 and TRBJ2-5; D is unresolved. Germline CDR1 reads KGHSH; CDR2 reads LQKENI. This CDR3 has 13 amino acids. The germline V and J ends were trimmed by 1 base and 3 bases, with 6 bases remaining between them. The CDR3 loop is CASSPQEEETQYF. In DNA form, the CDR3 reads TGTGCCAGCTCACCACAGGAAGAAGAGACCCAGTACTTC.

The chain has TRBV6-5 and TRBJ1-2; D unclear. The CDR3 loop spans 16 amino acids. V was shortened by 1 base and J by 4 bases, with 16 bases between the two germline ends. In germline, CDR1 is MNHEY, CDR2 SVGAGI. The CDR3 coding sequence is TGTGCCAGCAGTTACTTCCCAACACGTTTCGGCTATGGCTACACCTTC. This gives the protein CASSYFPTRFGYGYTF.

V is TRBV7-9 and J is TRBJ2-7; possibly TRBD1 for D (6 bases). CDR1 and CDR2 from the germline V gene are SEHNR and FQNEAQ (reference sequence). CDR3 length equals 15 residues. Trimming took off 5 bases at V and 3 bases at J, with 17 bases between the two ends. CDR3 sequence reads: CASSQDRTGSYEQYF. The CDR3 region has the DNA TGTGCCAGCAGCCAAGACCGCACAGGGAGCTACGAGCAGTACTTC.

This chain connects TRBV7-2 to TRBJ2-7, with 13 bases aligning to TRBD2. The V segment lost 1 base and the J segment 6 bases; nucleotides outside the gene matches: 3. This CDR3 has 15 amino acids. Germline CDR1 is SGHTA and CDR2 is FQGNSA. CDR3 sequence (DNA): TGTGCCAGCAGCTTAGGGGGGACTAGCGGGGTCGAGCAGTACTTC. It yields the protein CASSLGGTSGVEQYF.

The chain couples TRBV5-6 to TRBJ2-7, with no clear D. The V end was cut by 4 bases, the J end by 2 bases, with 4 bases between. The V gene's germline CDR1 is SGHDT and CDR2 YYEEEE. The CDR3 is 11 residues long. The CDR3 spells CASSGAYEQYF. The CDR3 nucleotides read TGTGCCAGCAGCGGGGCCTACGAGCAGTACTTC.

The chain is built from TRBV16 and TRBJ2-7, with 10 bases aligning to TRBD1. Trimming at V came to 5 bases and at J to 0 bases, leaving 16 bases not matched to a gene. CDR3 length: 19 residues. Germline V lookup: CDR1 KGHSY, CDR2 FQNENV. The CDR3 coding sequence is TGTGCCAGCAGCGCACTTTCAAGGGACAGGGGAAAGGGCTCCTACGAGCAGTACTTC. Its protein product is CASSALSRDRGKGSYEQYF.

The V and J genes are TRBV27 and TRBJ1-3; a weak D match, TRBD1 (6 bases). V was pared by 0 bases and J by 4 bases, with 16 bases between. Per germline, CDR1 MNHEY and CDR2 SMNVEV (reference sequence). The CDR3 loop spans 17 amino acids. Here the CDR3 reads CASSLSPYRAAGNTIYF. As DNA, the CDR3 is TGTGCCAGCAGTTTATCGCCCTACAGGGCGGCGGGAAACACCATATATTTT.

This chain uses TRBV19 with TRBJ2-5; possible D gene TRBD1, 6 bases. Between the trimmed V and J ends, which lost 0 bases and 2 bases, there was a span of 10 bases. This CDR3 region has 15 residues. Germline V gene lookup returns CDR1 LNHDA and CDR2 SQIVND (reference sequence). CDR3 residues: CASSIDSDRQETQYF. In DNA form, the CDR3 reads TGTGCCAGTAGTATAGATTCGGACAGACAAGAGACCCAGTACTTC.

The V gene is TRBV6-1, the J gene TRBJ2-7, with 11 nucleotides matching TRBD2. With V trimmed by 5 bases and J by 5 bases, 8 bases remained unmatched. Looked up from germline, CDR1 is MNHNS and CDR2 is SASEGT. This CDR3 region has 15 residues. In DNA form, the CDR3 reads TGTGCCAGCAGTCCATGGACTAGCGGGTCCAACGAGCAGTACTTC. This gives the protein CASSPWTSGSNEQYF.

The J gene is TRBJ1-3, the V gene TRBV30; D gene unclear. Germline CDR1 reads GTSNPN; CDR2 reads SVGIG (reference sequence). V lost 0 bases to trimming and J lost 2 bases, with 11 bases between them. The CDR3 consists of 15 residues. Here the CDR3 reads CAWSVRLATGNTIYF. In DNA form, the CDR3 reads TGTGCCTGGAGTGTACGTCTGGCTACTGGAAACACCATATATTTT.

The chain combines TRBV6-5 with TRBJ1-1; D gene unclear. The germline V and J ends were trimmed by 4 bases and 3 bases, with 3 bases remaining between them. This CDR3 contains 11 residues. Germline CDR1 reads MNHEY; CDR2 reads SVGAGI. Here the CDR3 reads CASSSYTEAFF. The CDR3 DNA reads TGTGCCAGCAGTTCCTACACTGAAGCTTTCTTT.

The chain joins TRBV5-1 to TRBJ2-3; 8 nucleotides match TRBD1. The germline CDR1 and CDR2 sequences are SGHRS and YFSETQ. This CDR3 is built from 13 residues. The junction had 6 bases not matched to a gene; V was cut back by 0 bases and J by 12 bases. Here the CDR3 DNA reads TGCGCCAGCAGCTTGGCCGTAGGACAGGGACAGTATTTT. Translation gives CASSLAVGQGQYF.

The V gene is TRBV7-9, the J gene TRBJ2-7; D is perhaps TRBD1 (5 bases). CDR1 is SEHNR and CDR2 is FQNEAQ in the germline V gene (reference sequence). V lost 4 bases and J lost 2, with 18 bases in between. The CDR3 loop spans 16 amino acids. The CDR3 bases are TGTGCCAGCAGCTCCACGCGACAGCCCGATCCCTACGAGCAGTACTTC. As protein: CASSSTRQPDPYEQYF.

This sequence joins TRBV18 and TRBJ2-7, with D possibly TRBD2 on 5 matching bases. Germline lookup yields CDR1 KGHSH and CDR2 LQKENI. CDR3 length equals 15 residues. The V end lost 0 bases, the J end lost 6 bases, and 15 bases lay between the germline ends. The CDR3 nucleotides read TGTGCCAGCTCACCACCTGAACCGGGAAGGCTCGAGCAGTACTTC. It yields the protein CASSPPEPGRLEQYF. Combining the CDR3 with reference TRBV18 and TRBJ2-7 gives the whole variable domain NAGVMQNPRHLVRRRGQEARLRCSPMKGHSHVYWYRQLPEEGLKFMVYLQKENIIDESGMPKERFSAEFPKEGPSILRIQQVVRGDSAAYFCASSPPEPGRLEQYFGPGTRLTVT.

The chain employs TRBV4-2 and TRBJ2-4; possible D gene TRBD2, 5 bases. Germline V gene lookup returns CDR1 LGHNA and CDR2 YNFKEQ. The germline V and J ends were trimmed by 0 bases and 6 bases, with 9 bases remaining between them. This CDR3 has 14 residues. The CDR3 is CASSQESGLNIQYF. CDR3 bases: TGTGCCAGCAGCCAAGAATCGGGGTTAAACATTCAGTACTTC.

V is TRBV7-8 and J is TRBJ2-7; D gene uncertain. The germline V and J ends were trimmed by 1 base and 5 bases, with 15 bases remaining between them. The CDR3 length is 15 residues. Germline CDR1 and CDR2: SGHVS and FQNEAQ. The CDR3 DNA follows: TGTGCCAGCAGCTTAGGGGCCCTGGGCCAGAACGAGCAGTACTTC. Translated: CASSLGALGQNEQYF.

The chain couples TRBV5-6 to TRBJ1-2; TRBD1 matches 9 bases. This CDR3 contains 16 residues. Germline lookup yields CDR1 SGHDT and CDR2 YYEEEE. The junction had 9 bases not matched to a gene; V was cut back by 4 bases and J by 2 bases. The chain's CDR3 is CASSPTRQGVNYGYTF. CDR3 sequence (DNA): TGTGCCAGCAGCCCAACGCGACAGGGGGTAAACTATGGCTACACCTTC.

This clone is labeled as medium-sized. The chain links TRBV6-1 to TRBJ1-5, with D tentatively TRBD1 (5 bases). Trimming stripped 2 bases from V and 2 bases from J, with 7 bases between. This CDR3 is built from 14 residues. The germline V gene has CDR1 MNHNS and CDR2 SASEGT. DNA for the CDR3: TGTGCCAGCAGTGAATCGGGGGGCAATCAGCCCCAGCATTTT. As protein: CASSESGGNQPQHF.

This sequence joins TRBV10-3 and TRBJ2-3; D ambiguous. The CDR3 is made up of 14 amino acids. Germline CDR1 and CDR2: ENHRY and SYGVKD. V was trimmed by 7 bases and J by 0 bases, leaving 11 bases between them. CDR3 nucleotides: TGTGCCATCACGGGTCCGACTAGCACAGATACGCAGTATTTT. Translated, it gives CAITGPTSTDTQYF.

The chain carries TRBV7-2 and TRBJ2-1; perhaps TRBD2 as D (6 bases). Germline assignment: CDR1 SGHTA and CDR2 FQGNSA. The V gene lost 7 bases and the J gene lost 5 bases, with 15 bases spanning the gap. The CDR3 spans 14 residues. For the CDR3, the DNA is TGTGCCAGCAACCTCCGGGGGTTGAACAATGAGCAGTTCTTC. It encodes CASNLRGLNNEQFF.

V usage is TRBV9 and J usage is TRBJ2-7; D remains unclear. Germline CDR1 and CDR2: SGDLS and YYNGEE. The CDR3 consists of 13 residues. Between the trimmed V and J ends, which lost 0 bases and 2 bases, there was a span of 6 bases. CDR3 in DNA: TGTGCCAGCAGCGTAGATGCGACCTACGAGCAGTACTTC. Translated: CASSVDATYEQYF.

The chain couples TRBV7-8 to TRBJ2-3; D uncertain. V dropped 1 base and J dropped 2 bases, with 7 bases sitting between them. Germline CDR1 and CDR2: SGHVS and FQNEAQ. This CDR3 contains 14 residues. The CDR3: CASSLDRNTDTQYF. As DNA, the CDR3 is TGTGCCAGCAGCTTAGACAGAAACACAGATACGCAGTATTTT.

The V and J genes are TRBV18 and TRBJ2-1, with D perhaps matching TRBD1 (6 bases). CDR1 and CDR2 (germline): KGHSH, LQKENI. The V and J ends lost 6 bases and 2 bases respectively, with 14 bases between them. The CDR3 is 15 residues long. For the CDR3, the DNA is TGTGCCAGCTCGGCCAGGGGTTCGACCTACAATGAGCAGTTCTTC. It specifies CASSARGSTYNEQFF.

J is TRBJ1-5 and V is TRBV5-5; 9 positions agree with TRBD1. The CDR3 sequence is 15 residues long. The V gene's germline CDR1 is SGHKS and CDR2 YYEKEE (reference sequence). V was pared by 4 bases and J by 3 bases, with 5 bases of the junction left unmatched. The CDR3 loop reads CASSQGQGVNQPQHF. The DNA for the CDR3 is TGTGCCAGCAGCCAGGGACAGGGAGTCAATCAGCCCCAGCATTTT.

The chain recombines TRBV10-2 with TRBJ2-2; 10 bases agree with TRBD2. The CDR3 loop spans 15 amino acids. V dropped 10 bases and J dropped 2; count of bases not matched to a gene: 7. From germline, CDR1 is WSHSY and CDR2 SAAADI. The CDR3 region is CATSGGAPNTGELFF. CDR3 in DNA: TGCGCCACCAGCGGGGGGGCTCCCAACACCGGGGAGCTGTTTTTT.

This clone was counted a single time. The genes are TRBV23-1 and TRBJ2-2; D may be TRBD2 (6 bases). TRBV23-1 counts as an open reading frame of uncertain function. The CDR3 sequence is 17 residues long. V lost 2 bases, J lost 1 base, and 14 bases lay in between. This CDR3 is CASSQVRGGGNTGELFF. Here the CDR3 DNA reads TGCGCCAGCAGTCAAGTGCGGGGAGGTGGGAACACCGGGGAGCTGTTTTTT.